The clone carrying this TCR beta chain has a single count. Its antigen is undetermined. These data come from a study of graft-versus-host responses after intestinal transplantation. Study at large: Following induction with anti-thymocyte globulin, all recipients were given tacrolimus and steroids for about 3 years.

Some clones are missing from TCRdb's copy, which holds only in-frame ones; the method was immunoSEQ multiplex PCR. The sample lists about 61,000 clones, around 93% seen once, with roughly 0.4% in the top ten. The source is a human donor who was the organ donor for an intestinal transplant. Specimen: unstimulated CD4+ T cells sorted from spleen or lymph node cells, collected before transplant.

The DNA for the CDR3 is TGCGCCAGCAGCCAAGATTCGGGTCGGGAGACCCAGTACTTC. This sequence encodes CASSQDSGRETQYF. The chain combines TRBV4-1 with TRBJ2-5; D is undetermined. This CDR3 region has 14 residues. In germline, CDR1 is MGHRA, CDR2 YSYEKL. Between the trimmed V and J ends, which lost 0 bases and 5 bases, there was a span of 10 bases.